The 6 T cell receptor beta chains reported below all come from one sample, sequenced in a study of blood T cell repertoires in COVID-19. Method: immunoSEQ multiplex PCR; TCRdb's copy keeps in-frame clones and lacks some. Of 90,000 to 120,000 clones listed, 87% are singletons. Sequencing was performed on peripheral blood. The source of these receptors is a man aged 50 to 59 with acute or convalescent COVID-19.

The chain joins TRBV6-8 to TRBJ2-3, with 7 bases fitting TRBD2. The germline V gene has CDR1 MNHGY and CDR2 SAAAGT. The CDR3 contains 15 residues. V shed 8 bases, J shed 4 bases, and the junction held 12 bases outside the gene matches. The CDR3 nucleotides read TGTGCCAGCGGAGAACTGGGGGGAGGGGCAGATACGCAGTATTTT. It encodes CASGELGGGADTQYF.

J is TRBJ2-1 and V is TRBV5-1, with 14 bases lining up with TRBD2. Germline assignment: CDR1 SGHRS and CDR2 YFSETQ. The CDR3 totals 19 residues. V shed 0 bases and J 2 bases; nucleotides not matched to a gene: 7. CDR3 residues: CASSLGGLAGEIPYNEQFF. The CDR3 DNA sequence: TGCGCCAGCAGCTTGGGGGGACTAGCGGGAGAAATCCCCTACAATGAGCAGTTCTTC.

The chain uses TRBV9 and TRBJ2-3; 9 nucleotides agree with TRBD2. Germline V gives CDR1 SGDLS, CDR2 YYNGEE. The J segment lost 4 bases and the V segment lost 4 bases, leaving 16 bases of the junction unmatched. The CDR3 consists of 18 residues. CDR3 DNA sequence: TGTGCCAGCAGCCCCCGGGTGGGTAGCGGGAGAGTTTCAGATACGCAGTATTTT. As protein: CASSPRVGSGRVSDTQYF.

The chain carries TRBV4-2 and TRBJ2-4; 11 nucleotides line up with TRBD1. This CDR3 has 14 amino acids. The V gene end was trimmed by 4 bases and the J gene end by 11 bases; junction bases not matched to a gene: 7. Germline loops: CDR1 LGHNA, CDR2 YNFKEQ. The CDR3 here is CASSPGQGAWVQYF. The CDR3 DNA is TGTGCCAGCAGCCCCGGACAGGGGGCTTGGGTTCAGTACTTC.

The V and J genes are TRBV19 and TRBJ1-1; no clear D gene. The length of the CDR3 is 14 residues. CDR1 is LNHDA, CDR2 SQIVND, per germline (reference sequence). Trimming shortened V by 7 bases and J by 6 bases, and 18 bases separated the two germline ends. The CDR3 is CASNRHERVSEAFF. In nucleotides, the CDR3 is TGTGCCAGTAATCGACACGAGAGGGTTTCTGAAGCTTTCTTT.

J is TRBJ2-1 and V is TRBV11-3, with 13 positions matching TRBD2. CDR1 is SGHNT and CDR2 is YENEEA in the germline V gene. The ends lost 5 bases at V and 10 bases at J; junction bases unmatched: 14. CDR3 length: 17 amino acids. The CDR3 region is CASSGRTGLAGSSEQFF. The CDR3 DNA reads TGTGCCAGCAGCGGACGGACGGGACTAGCGGGGAGCTCGGAGCAGTTCTTC.